The 21 T cell receptor beta chains below were found in one sample sequenced in a study of cytomegalovirus exposure and HLA in healthy donors. PCR was performed using 60 Vbeta and 13 Jbeta primers. This table comes from immunoSEQ multiplex PCR, and its TCRdb copy is limited to in-frame clones, with some not included. The sample lists some 150,000 clones, roughly four fifths occurring once. Sequencing was done on a sample of PBMCs. All receptors derive from a man aged 35-49 years in good health and CMV-seronegative.

The chain has TRBV5-4 and TRBJ2-7; 12 bases fit TRBD2. Germline V CDR1 and CDR2: SGHNT, YYREEE (reference sequence). Trimming cost V 4 bases and J 4 bases; bases outside gene matches: 6. The CDR3 covers 15 residues. CDR3 sequence: CASSDPSGGAYEQYF. CDR3 DNA: TGTGCCAGCAGCGATCCTAGCGGGGGGGCGTACGAGCAGTACTTC.

J is TRBJ1-1 and V is TRBV5-1; D remains unclear. The germline gives CDR1 SGHRS, CDR2 YFSETQ. Trimming took 4 bases from V and 1 from J, leaving 11 bases between them. The CDR3 is 14 residues long. CDR3 nucleotide sequence: TGCGCCAGCAGCCACCACCCAGAGAACACTGAAGCTTTCTTT. Protein: CASSHHPENTEAFF.

The rearrangement links TRBV11-2 to TRBJ2-2; 7 positions agree with TRBD1. The CDR3 totals 15 residues. Trimming took 5 bases from V and 3 from J; bases not matched to a gene: 6. The germline CDR1 and CDR2 sequences are SGHAT and FQNNGV. CDR3: CASSVKQGYTGELFF. CDR3 DNA: TGTGCCAGCAGCGTAAAACAGGGGTACACCGGGGAGCTGTTTTTT.

This sequence joins TRBV29-1 and TRBJ1-2; D perhaps matches TRBD1 (5 bases). Germline CDR1 and CDR2: SQVTM and ANQGSEA. Trimming left V 1 base short and J 4 bases short, with 10 bases between. The CDR3 runs 13 residues. CDR3 protein: CSVEVEGLYGYTF. DNA of the CDR3: TGCAGCGTTGAAGTGGAGGGGCTCTATGGCTACACCTTC.

The chain carries TRBV30 and TRBJ2-5, with unresolved D. Trimming pared 4 bases from V and 7 bases from J, leaving 13 bases between. Germline CDR1 is GTSNPN and CDR2 is SVGIG (reference sequence). This CDR3 contains 12 residues. DNA of the CDR3: TGTGCCTGGACAGATACTATGGGGACCCAGTACTTC. Translating gives CAWTDTMGTQYF.

This clone was picked up a small number of times. J is TRBJ2-7 and V is TRBV2; 10 nucleotides line up with TRBD2. Per the germline V gene, CDR1 is SNHLY and CDR2 is FYNNEI. Losses at the gene ends were 4 bases for V and 6 bases for J; bases not matched to a gene: 9. The length of the CDR3 is 15 residues. CDR3 in DNA: TGTGCCAGCAGTGGAGCGGGGGGGTATAACTCCGAGCAGTACTTC. Translation gives CASSGAGGYNSEQYF. The variable domain in full, completed from reference TRBV2 and TRBJ2-7, reads EPEVTQTPSHQVTQMGQEVILRCVPISNHLYFYWYRQILGQKVEFLVSFYNNEISEKSEIFDDQFSVERPDGSNFTLKIRSTKLEDSAMYFCASSGAGGYNSEQYFGPGTRLTVT.

The CDR3 loop is CASSSWTGVGELFF. The CDR3 nucleotides are TGTGCCAGCAGCTCCTGGACGGGAGTCGGGGAGCTGTTTTTT. The chain joins TRBV7-2 to TRBJ2-2, with a tentative D call TRBD2 (6 bases). The CDR3 spans 14 residues. Trimming stripped 4 bases from V and 7 bases from J, with 13 bases between. The germline V gene encodes CDR1 SGHTA and CDR2 FQGNSA.

The chain links TRBV9 to TRBJ1-2, with TRBD1 as a possible D gene (5 bases). The germline CDR1 and CDR2 sequences are SGDLS and YYNGEE. Trimming shortened V by 0 bases and J by 11 bases, and 20 bases separated the two germline ends. This CDR3 contains 15 residues. CDR3: CASSVGLGSREAYTF. DNA for the CDR3: TGTGCCAGCAGCGTAGGCTTAGGGTCCAGGGAGGCTTACACCTTC. Filled out from reference TRBV9 and TRBJ1-2, the complete variable domain reads DSGVTQTPKHLITATGQRVTLRCSPRSGDLSVYWYQQSLDQGLQFLIQYYNGEERAKGNILERFSAQQFPDLHSELNLSSLELGDSALYFCASSVGLGSREAYTFGSGTRLTVV.

J is TRBJ1-2 and V is TRBV10-1; D remains unclear. The germline V and J ends were trimmed by 4 bases and 4 bases, with 10 bases remaining between them. In germline, CDR1 is WNHNN, CDR2 SYGVQD (reference sequence). CDR3 length: 13 amino acids. The CDR3 loop is CASSAGGSYGYTF. The CDR3 DNA reads as TGCGCCAGCAGTGCCGGAGGTTCCTATGGCTACACCTTC.

The rearrangement links TRBV18 to TRBJ2-1; 9 nucleotides match TRBD2. The CDR3 runs to 15 residues. Per the germline V gene, CDR1 is KGHSH and CDR2 is LQKENI. With V trimmed by 4 bases and J by 8 bases, 9 bases remained unmatched. CDR3 region: CASSQKTAGGDEQFF. Here the CDR3 DNA reads TGTGCCAGCTCACAGAAGACAGCGGGGGGTGATGAGCAGTTCTTC.

The CDR3 region is CASSLGDRAGDEQYF. DNA of the CDR3: TGTGCCAGCAGCTTAGGGGACAGGGCTGGCGACGAGCAGTACTTC. V usage is TRBV11-2 and J usage is TRBJ2-7, with 9 bases matching TRBD1. This CDR3 has 15 amino acids. The germline CDR1 and CDR2 sequences are SGHAT and FQNNGV. J gave up 5 bases and V 1 base, and 6 bases lay outside the gene matches.

V gene TRBV30 combines with J gene TRBJ2-5, with D perhaps matching TRBD2 (5 bases). The CDR3 is 13 residues long. The ends were cut back, 2 bases at V and 5 bases at J, with 12 bases in the middle. The germline CDR1 and CDR2 sequences are GTSNPN and SVGIG (reference sequence). The CDR3 region has the DNA TGTGCCTGGAGTAGGAGGTCTAGGGAGACCCAGTACTTC. This gives the protein CAWSRRSRETQYF.

The chain employs TRBV4-1 and TRBJ1-4; weak D call: TRBD1 (5 bases). Germline-derived CDR1 and CDR2 are MGHRA and YSYEKL. V gave up 0 bases and J gave up 8 bases, with 10 bases separating them. The CDR3 is made up of 14 amino acids. CDR3 sequence: CASSQETAREKLFF. CDR3 nucleotides: TGCGCCAGCAGCCAAGAGACAGCGCGGGAAAAACTGTTTTTT.

The rearrangement uses TRBV5-6 and TRBJ1-5; D perhaps matches TRBD1 (5 bases). Trimming pared 0 bases from V and 9 bases from J, leaving 10 bases between. The CDR3 is 13 amino acids. Per the germline V gene, CDR1 is SGHDT and CDR2 is YYEEEE. CDR3 protein: CASSLGQGGPQHF. The CDR3 bases are TGTGCCAGCAGCTTGGGGCAGGGAGGGCCCCAGCATTTT.

The chain links TRBV18 to TRBJ2-7; 10 nucleotides match TRBD1. With 3 bases clipped from V and 3 bases from J, the junction kept 2 bases outside the gene matches. The CDR3 contains 14 residues. Germline lookup yields CDR1 KGHSH and CDR2 LQKENI. This CDR3 reads CASSPRDRGYEQYF. The CDR3 nucleotides are TGTGCCAGCTCACCTCGGGACAGGGGCTACGAGCAGTACTTC. Filled out from reference TRBV18 and TRBJ2-7, the complete variable domain reads NAGVMQNPRHLVRRRGQEARLRCSPMKGHSHVYWYRQLPEEGLKFMVYLQKENIIDESGMPKERFSAEFPKEGPSILRIQQVVRGDSAAYFCASSPRDRGYEQYFGPGTRLTVT.

This clone showed up just once. The chain is built from TRBV10-3 and TRBJ1-6, with a weak D call TRBD1 (6 bases). With 4 bases removed from V and 5 bases from J, the gap between germline ends came to 9 bases. From germline, CDR1 is ENHRY and CDR2 SYGVKD. The CDR3 is 14 amino acids. CDR3 sequence: CAISADSNNSPLHF. For the CDR3, the DNA is TGTGCCATCAGTGCGGACAGCAATAATTCACCCCTCCACTTT.

This chain links TRBV5-1 with TRBJ2-3; the match to TRBD1 covers 11 bases. V was pared by 0 bases and J by 4 bases, with 4 bases of the junction left unmatched. The CDR3 has 16 amino acids. The V gene's germline CDR1 is SGHRS and CDR2 YFSETQ. The CDR3 here is CASSLGSGQGADTQYF. CDR3 nucleotide sequence: TGCGCCAGCAGCTTGGGGTCGGGACAGGGGGCAGATACGCAGTATTTT.

V and J are TRBV5-1 and TRBJ1-2, with 7 bases aligning to TRBD1. The V gene end was trimmed by 0 bases and the J gene end by 4 bases; junction bases not matched to a gene: 3. CDR1 and CDR2 from the germline V gene are SGHRS and YFSETQ. The CDR3 has 14 residues. The CDR3 sequence is CASSLEGALYGYTF. Written as DNA, the CDR3 is TGCGCCAGCAGCTTGGAGGGGGCCCTCTATGGCTACACCTTC.

The chain recombines TRBV4-1 with TRBJ2-5; 10 nucleotides align to TRBD2. Per the germline V gene, CDR1 is MGHRA and CDR2 is YSYEKL. The CDR3 loop spans 15 amino acids. V lost 0 bases to trimming and J lost 4 bases; unmatched junction nucleotides: 2. CDR3 bases: TGCGCCAGCAGCCAAGAACTAGCGGGGAGAGAGACCCAGTACTTC. It codes for CASSQELAGRETQYF.

The rearrangement uses TRBV19 and TRBJ2-7; D unclear. The CDR3 runs 9 residues. Germline V gene sequence: CDR1 LNHDA, CDR2 SQIVND (reference sequence). The CDR3 nucleotides are TGTGCGAGAAGCTACGAGCAGTACTTC. Its translation is CARSYEQYF.

The rearrangement uses TRBV2 and TRBJ1-3; unclear D gene. V gave up 5 bases and J gave up 15 bases, with 17 bases separating them. CDR3 size: 12 residues. Germline CDR1 and CDR2: SNHLY and FYNNEI. Written as DNA, the CDR3 is TGTGCCAGCAGTAAGGCCGGGTCTCCATCATATTTT. Its translation is CASSKAGSPSYF.